A selection of T cell receptor beta chains follows, all from one sample in a study of CD8 T cells in Susac syndrome. TCRdb processed the immunoSEQ multiplex PCR reads anew with MiXCR; each CDR3 protein has one entry. This table holds some 140,000 distinct CDR3 sequences, 95% found once. Material for sequencing was CD8+ T cells from PBMCs. These receptors were taken from a human donor with Susac syndrome. CDR3s include the opening cysteine and the closing phenylalanine or tryptophan. A D gene is named only where the DNA matches it firmly. Clone sizes are given selectively: once, few, many, or a class where the clone is expanded.

J | D | size | V | CDR3 | DNA
TRBJ1-2 | NA | NA | TRBV30 | CAWSPNGYTF | TGTGCCTGGTCTCCGAACGGCTACACCTTC
TRBJ2-5 | NA | NA | TRBV3-1 | CASSLSRSETQYF | TGTGCCAGCAGCCTCTCGCGTTCGGAGACCCAGTACTTC
TRBJ2-4 | NA | NA | TRBV9 | CASSVDLAKNIQYF | TGTGCCAGCAGCGTTGATTTAGCCAAAAACATTCAGTACTTC
TRBJ2-1 | TRBD1 | NA | TRBV14 | CASNQGGLVQFF | TGTGCCAGCAACCAAGGGGGCCTGGTGCAGTTCTTC
TRBJ2-7 | TRBD1 | once | TRBV30 | CAWGWGTGVDEQYF | TGTGCCTGGGGGTGGGGGACAGGGGTGGACGAGCAGTACTTC
TRBJ1-2 | NA | NA | TRBV5-4 | CASSFFGGNYGYTF | TGTGCCAGCAGCTTCTTTGGTGGAAACTATGGCTACACCTTC
TRBJ1-2 | NA | NA | TRBV29-1 | CSVEGMTIYGYTF | TGCAGCGTTGAGGGCATGACGATCTATGGCTACACCTTC
TRBJ2-1 | NA | NA | TRBV6-5 | CASSVEASSYNEQFF | TGTGCCAGCAGCGTTGAGGCGAGCTCCTACAATGAGCAGTTCTTC
TRBJ1-4 | NA | NA | TRBV11-2 | CASSLRVLVPHAAPYEKLFF | TGTGCCAGCAGCTTACGGGTTCTCGTGCCCCACGCGGCCCCCTACGAAAAACTGTTTTTT
TRBJ1-5 | TRBD1 | NA | TRBV20-1 | CRDSQGQVYQPQHF | TGCAGGGATTCTCAAGGACAGGTTTATCAGCCCCAGCATTTT
TRBJ1-4 | NA | NA | TRBV9 | CASSVDDSSNEKLFF | TGTGCCAGCAGCGTAGATGACAGTTCTAATGAAAAACTGTTTTTT
TRBJ2-7 | TRBD2 | NA | TRBV11-2 | CASSSTTSGRSYEQYF | TGTGCCAGCAGCTCGACGACTAGCGGCCGGTCCTACGAGCAGTACTTC
TRBJ1-1 | TRBD1 | NA | TRBV30 | CAWARGQVVNTEAFF | TGTGCCTGGGCCAGGGGGCAGGTAGTGAACACTGAAGCTTTCTTT
TRBJ2-1 | TRBD1 | NA | TRBV7-6 | CASSRGQGGEQFF | TGTGCCAGCAGCCGCGGACAGGGGGGCGAGCAGTTCTTC
TRBJ1-2 | NA | NA | TRBV4-1 | CASSQGGGNYGYTF | TGCGCCAGCAGCCAAGGGGGGGGGAACTATGGCTACACCTTC
TRBJ2-1 | TRBD2 | NA | TRBV9 | CASSAGLAGLHEQFF | TGTGCCAGCAGCGCAGGACTAGCGGGATTGCATGAGCAGTTCTTC
TRBJ2-5 | TRBD2 | NA | TRBV20-1 | CSAHWTGPYTSGGGSVVETQYF | TGCAGTGCTCATTGGACAGGGCCCTACACTAGCGGGGGCGGGTCAGTTGTAGAGACCCAGTACTTC